This entry lists 31 T cell receptor beta chains sequenced from one sample in a study of blood T cells in healthy people across ages. Together with a sample-barcoded 5' primer, a J-beta primer mix was included in a second PCR lasting about 7 to 11 cycles. TCRdb re-called the 5' RACE reads with MiXCR, one entry per CDR3 protein. The sample lists 1.8 million or so distinct CDR3 sequences; around 42% were seen once. The sequencing input was blood. These receptors were taken from a human donor in good health.

The sample holds a few counts of this clonotype. J is TRBJ1-2 and V is TRBV4-1, with 9 bases lining up with TRBD1. The J segment lost 4 bases and the V segment lost 3 bases, leaving 6 bases of the junction unmatched. Per germline, CDR1 MGHRA and CDR2 YSYEKL. CDR3 length: 15 amino acids. CDR3 residues: CASSHPGQGSYGYTF. The DNA for the CDR3 is TGCGCCAGCAGCCACCCGGGACAGGGATCCTATGGCTACACCTTC.

This clonotype showed up many times. The chain joins TRBV7-2 to TRBJ2-3; possible D gene TRBD1, 5 bases. Germline lookup yields CDR1 SGHTA and CDR2 FQGNSA. V lost 2 bases to trimming and J lost 3 bases, with 12 bases between them. This CDR3 is built from 15 residues. CDR3 bases: TGTGCCAGCAGCTTACCTAGGGGCGGTACAGATACGCAGTATTTT. Protein sequence: CASSLPRGGTDTQYF.

This rearrangement joins TRBV6-1 to TRBJ1-1; D is undetermined. The germline CDR1 and CDR2 sequences are MNHNS and SASEGT. CDR3 size: 14 residues. V dropped 3 bases and J dropped 3 bases, with 11 bases sitting between them. The CDR3, as DNA: TGTGCCAGCAGTGAGGATTTAAGGTACACTGAAGCTTTCTTT. As protein: CASSEDLRYTEAFF.

The chain couples TRBV6-2 or TRBV6-3 to TRBJ1-5, with TRBD1 as a possible D gene (5 bases). Germline CDR1 reads MNHEY; CDR2 reads SVGEGT. The germline V and J ends were trimmed by 6 bases and 0 bases, with 18 bases remaining between them. This CDR3 is built from 17 residues. This CDR3 is CASSYQSGTYSNQPQHF. CDR3 DNA sequence: TGTGCCAGCAGCTATCAGTCCGGGACTTATAGCAATCAGCCCCAGCATTTT.

The rearrangement uses TRBV15 and TRBJ2-3; the match to TRBD2 covers 9 bases. This CDR3 contains 14 residues. CDR1 is LNHNV and CDR2 is YYDKDF in the germline V gene (reference sequence). V gave up 3 bases and J gave up 8 bases; unmatched junction bases: 6. CDR3 bases: TGTGCCACCAGCAGGCGGGGGGGCGGAGGTACGCAGTATTTT. Protein sequence: CATSRRGGGGTQYF.

This clonotype was observed a single time. The chain is built from TRBV2 and TRBJ1-2; D is ambiguous. The V gene's germline CDR1 is SNHLY and CDR2 FYNNEI. This CDR3 is built from 9 residues. Deletions cut 10 bases from V and 10 bases from J, with 10 bases between. CDR3 sequence: CATMGDYTF. CDR3 nucleotide sequence: TGTGCCACCATGGGAGACTACACCTTC.

This clonotype was counted only a few times. V is TRBV20-1 and J is TRBJ1-1; TRBD1 might be the D (5 bases). CDR1 is DFQATT and CDR2 is SNEGSKA in the germline V gene (reference sequence). This CDR3 has 13 residues. Trimming shortened V by 6 bases and J by 3 bases, and 14 bases separated the two germline ends. The CDR3 reads CSARGGRHTEAFF. CDR3 nucleotide sequence: TGCAGTGCCCGGGGGGGACGGCACACTGAAGCTTTCTTT.

This clonotype appeared a few times. CDR3 in DNA: TGTGCCACCAGCAGAGAACCGAGAGAGACCCAGTACTTC. This gives the protein CATSREPRETQYF. This chain uses TRBV15 with TRBJ2-5; no clear D gene. Germline V lookup: CDR1 LNHNV, CDR2 YYDKDF (reference sequence). V was clipped by 0 bases and J by 4 bases, with 6 bases between them. This CDR3 spans 13 amino acids.

This chain joins TRBV4-3 and TRBJ1-1; 7 bases align to TRBD1. This CDR3 is built from 14 residues. V trimming: 3 bases; J trimming: 4 bases; junction bases outside the gene matches: 5. CDR1 is LGHNA, CDR2 YSLEER, per germline. CDR3 sequence reads: CASSQGQSSTEAFF. The CDR3 bases are TGCGCCAGCAGCCAGGGACAGTCAAGCACTGAAGCTTTCTTT.

The chain recombines TRBV6-2 or TRBV6-3 with TRBJ2-5, with D hard to call. Germline V lookup: CDR1 MNHEY, CDR2 SVGEGT. The CDR3 runs to 13 residues. The V gene lost 4 bases and the J gene lost 7 bases, with 13 bases spanning the gap. For the CDR3, the DNA is TGTGCCAGCAGTTCGCAGGTCCTCTCGACCCAGTACTTC. As protein: CASSSQVLSTQYF.

This chain joins TRBV7-2 and TRBJ2-7; TRBD1 aligns across 9 bases. CDR1 is SGHTA, CDR2 FQGNSA, per germline. The ends lost 5 bases at V and 7 bases at J; junction bases unmatched: 9. There are 14 residues in the CDR3. Here the CDR3 reads CASSNGQGFLEQYF. The CDR3 nucleotides are TGTGCCAGCAGCAACGGACAGGGGTTTCTAGAGCAGTACTTC.

CDR3 region: CASSDSWGGEQYF. DNA for the CDR3: TGTGCCAGCAGCGATTCTTGGGGGGGCGAGCAGTACTTC. The rearrangement links TRBV11-1 to TRBJ2-7, with 7 bases aligning to TRBD2. Trimming cost V 5 bases and J 6 bases; bases outside gene matches: 7. CDR3 length: 13 amino acids. Per the germline V gene, CDR1 is SGHAT and CDR2 is FQDESV (reference sequence).

In this sample, this clonotype turned up a few times. This rearrangement joins TRBV7-2 to TRBJ2-7; 13 nucleotides line up with TRBD2. Per the germline V gene, CDR1 is SGHTA and CDR2 is FQGNSA. CDR3 size: 16 residues. The V segment lost 5 bases and the J segment 2 bases; nucleotides outside the gene matches: 6. CDR3 sequence: CASSPGTSGDPYEQYF. Here the CDR3 DNA reads TGTGCCAGCAGCCCCGGGACTAGCGGGGATCCCTACGAGCAGTACTTC.

The gene calls are TRBV12-3 or TRBV12-4 and TRBJ1-5; possible D gene TRBD1, 6 bases. The CDR3 sequence is 16 residues long. V was clipped by 5 bases and J by 0 bases, with 14 bases between them. CDR3 in DNA: TGTGCCAGCAGTCCCGGGGGGGCCTATAGCAATCAGCCCCAGCATTTT. Translated, it gives CASSPGGAYSNQPQHF.

This clonotype came up once. V usage is TRBV28 and J usage is TRBJ1-6; 9 positions match TRBD1. This CDR3 contains 14 residues. Germline CDR1 and CDR2: MDHEN and SYDVKM. Losses at the gene ends were 10 bases for V and 5 bases for J; bases not matched to a gene: 6. CDR3 nucleotide sequence: TGTGCCACACAGACAGGGGGAAATAATTCACCCCTCCACTTT. It translates to CATQTGGNNSPLHF.

The chain is built from TRBV20-1 and TRBJ1-6; 7 bases match TRBD1. V dropped 1 base and J dropped 9; count of bases not matched to a gene: 6. CDR1 is DFQATT, CDR2 SNEGSKA, per germline (reference sequence). CDR3 length: 14 amino acids. CDR3 loop: CSARGQGTGSPLHF. The CDR3 coding sequence is TGCAGTGCTAGAGGACAGGGTACGGGTTCACCCCTCCACTTT.

As to this clonotype: A read error may produce the germline difference seen at one junction end. The chain carries TRBV27 and TRBJ2-7; D may be TRBD1 or TRBD2 (6 bases each). Germline lookup yields CDR1 MNHEY and CDR2 SMNVEV (reference sequence). The CDR3 is 13 amino acids. For the CDR3, the DNA is TGTGCCAGCAGTTCCACGGGGGCGTACGAGCGGTACTTC. This codes for CASSSTGAYERYF.

The CDR3 bases are TGTGCCAGCAGTACAACAGGGTTTGGGGCCAACGTCCTGACTTTC. This translates into CASSTTGFGANVLTF. The J gene is TRBJ2-6, the V gene TRBV6-2 or TRBV6-3; a weak D match, TRBD1 (6 bases). The CDR3 totals 15 residues. Trimming stripped 5 bases from V and 3 bases from J, with 11 bases between. Germline loops: CDR1 MNHEY, CDR2 SVGEGT.

The chain's CDR3 is CASSLMGRLAGKTDTQYF. The CDR3 coding sequence is TGTGCCAGCAGCTTAATGGGGCGCCTAGCGGGGAAAACAGATACGCAGTATTTT. The rearrangement uses TRBV7-3 and TRBJ2-3; 9 positions match TRBD2. The V and J ends lost 1 base and 3 bases, in that order; junction bases with no gene match: 11. CDR3 length equals 18 residues. Germline CDR1 reads SGHTA; CDR2 reads FQGTGA.

V usage is TRBV28 and J usage is TRBJ2-5, with D possibly matching TRBD1 (7 bases). This CDR3 is 13 amino acids long. Trimming left V 5 bases short and J 11 bases short, with 18 bases between. Germline lookup yields CDR1 MDHEN and CDR2 SYDVKM. CDR3 nucleotide sequence: TGTGCCAGCAGTGTACAGGGGTCACGGGAGCAGTACTTC. Translating it yields CASSVQGSREQYF.

The chain recombines TRBV5-1 with TRBJ1-6, with 8 bases identical to TRBD1. CDR1 is SGHRS, CDR2 YFSETQ, per germline. Trimming took 5 bases from V and 9 from J; bases not matched to a gene: 10. The CDR3 spans 15 residues. CDR3 protein: CASSPGQGEASPLHF. CDR3 sequence (DNA): TGCGCCAGCAGTCCCGGACAGGGAGAGGCTTCACCCCTCCACTTT.

The J gene is TRBJ1-1, the V gene TRBV5-1, with no clear D. The CDR3 covers 15 residues. V shed 5 bases and J shed 1 base, with 15 bases lying between them. Germline CDR1 reads SGHRS; CDR2 reads YFSETQ. The CDR3 loop is CASRSIALENTEAFF. The CDR3 DNA reads as TGCGCCAGCAGGAGTATAGCCTTGGAGAACACTGAAGCTTTCTTT.

The chain joins TRBV7-2 to TRBJ2-3; 11 nucleotides line up with TRBD2. V trimming: 0 bases; J trimming: 6 bases; junction bases outside the gene matches: 5. The CDR3 length is 16 residues. CDR1 and CDR2 from the germline V gene are SGHTA and FQGNSA. The CDR3 DNA reads TGTGCCAGCAGCTTAGCGATGACTAGCGGGGTCGATACGCAGTATTTT. It yields the protein CASSLAMTSGVDTQYF.

The chain combines TRBV9 with TRBJ1-1; D is undetermined. Germline values: CDR1 SGDLS, CDR2 YYNGEE. Trimming removed 0 bases at V and 3 bases at J, with 18 bases between. The CDR3 runs to 17 residues. CDR3 nucleotide sequence: TGTGCCAGCAGCGTAGCACCGGTAAGCATTGGATACACTGAAGCTTTCTTT. This codes for CASSVAPVSIGYTEAFF.

V usage is TRBV3-1 and J usage is TRBJ1-1, with D perhaps matching TRBD1 (5 bases). The CDR3 runs 14 residues. The germline CDR1 and CDR2 sequences are LGHDT and YNNKEL (reference sequence). The ends were cut back, 6 bases at V and 6 bases at J, with 17 bases in the middle. In DNA form, the CDR3 reads TGTGCCAGCAGTGAAACTTCCGGGGGGGCTGAAGCTTTCTTT. Protein sequence: CASSETSGGAEAFF.

This clonotype showed up just a few times. J is TRBJ1-1 and V is TRBV29-1; TRBD1 matches at 7 bases. Germline CDR1 and CDR2: SQVTM and ANQGSEA. V shed 7 bases and J 11 bases; nucleotides not matched to a gene: 16. This CDR3 is 13 amino acids long. DNA for the CDR3: TGCAGCGCACGACAGGGTTTAATGGAGATGGCTTTCTTT. This sequence encodes CSARQGLMEMAFF.

This clonotype turned up a few times. This chain connects TRBV6-5 to TRBJ2-7; 8 nucleotides match TRBD2. CDR1 and CDR2 (germline): MNHEY, SVGAGI. CDR3 length equals 14 residues. With V trimmed by 5 bases and J by 0 bases, 3 bases remained unmatched. CDR3 in amino acids: CASSRSGVSYEQYF. The CDR3 DNA sequence: TGTGCCAGCAGTCGTAGCGGGGTCTCCTACGAGCAGTACTTC.

V usage is TRBV3-1 and J usage is TRBJ2-1; 10 bases align to TRBD2. The V segment lost 2 bases and the J segment 6 bases; nucleotides outside the gene matches: 10. This CDR3 is built from 17 residues. The germline gives CDR1 LGHDT, CDR2 YNNKEL (reference sequence). CDR3 in DNA: TGTGCCAGCAGCCAAATCGCTAGCGGGGGCCGGATCAATGAGCAGTTCTTC. It codes for CASSQIASGGRINEQFF.

This clonotype was recorded a few times. V gene TRBV10-3 combines with J gene TRBJ2-5; D may be TRBD1 (6 bases). The germline V and J ends were trimmed by 8 bases and 0 bases, with 10 bases remaining between them. There are 13 residues in the CDR3. Germline assignment: CDR1 ENHRY and CDR2 SYGVKD. The CDR3 DNA follows: TGTGCCATCGGACAGAACAACCAAGAGACCCAGTACTTC. It encodes CAIGQNNQETQYF.

The rearrangement joins TRBV18 to TRBJ1-2; 12 bases align to TRBD1. V lost 3 bases and J lost 6; bases outside the gene matches: 5. The CDR3 has 15 residues. Germline V gene sequence: CDR1 KGHSH, CDR2 LQKENI. The CDR3 loop reads CASSPSGTGGNGYTF. The DNA for the CDR3 is TGTGCCAGCTCACCCTCCGGGACAGGGGGCAATGGCTACACCTTC.

The sample holds a few counts of this clonotype. J is TRBJ2-1 and V is TRBV4-2, with no clear D. Germline assignment: CDR1 LGHNA and CDR2 YNFKEQ. The germline V and J ends were trimmed by 0 bases and 10 bases, with 10 bases remaining between them. CDR3 size: 13 residues. CDR3 residues: CASSQDLPREQFF. For the CDR3, the DNA is TGTGCCAGCAGCCAAGATCTACCCAGGGAGCAGTTCTTC.